The present TCR beta chain was sequenced within a study of T cell responses to AZD1222 COVID-19 vaccine. Points from the study as a whole: Reports indicate that nearly half of spike-specific TCRs are directed at unmutated variant regions.

Trimming took 0 bases from V and 4 from J, leaving 7 bases between them. Germline values: CDR1 SGHRS, CDR2 YFSETQ. The CDR3 totals 14 residues. As for this clone: Its antigen remains unidentified.

The protocol was immunoSEQ multiplex PCR, while the TCRdb copy is restricted to in-frame clones and leaves out a portion. The sample has about 42,000 clones, roughly 88% seen once. The chain combines TRBV5-1 with TRBJ2-2; D remains unclear. Here the sequenced sample was peripheral blood, taken 28 days after the second AZD1222 dose. The TCR originated in an adult who received the AZD1222 COVID-19 vaccine. CDR3 sequence (DNA): TGCGCCAGCAGCTTGGAAGTTAGCACCGGGGAGCTGTTTTTT. This gives the protein CASSLEVSTGELFF.